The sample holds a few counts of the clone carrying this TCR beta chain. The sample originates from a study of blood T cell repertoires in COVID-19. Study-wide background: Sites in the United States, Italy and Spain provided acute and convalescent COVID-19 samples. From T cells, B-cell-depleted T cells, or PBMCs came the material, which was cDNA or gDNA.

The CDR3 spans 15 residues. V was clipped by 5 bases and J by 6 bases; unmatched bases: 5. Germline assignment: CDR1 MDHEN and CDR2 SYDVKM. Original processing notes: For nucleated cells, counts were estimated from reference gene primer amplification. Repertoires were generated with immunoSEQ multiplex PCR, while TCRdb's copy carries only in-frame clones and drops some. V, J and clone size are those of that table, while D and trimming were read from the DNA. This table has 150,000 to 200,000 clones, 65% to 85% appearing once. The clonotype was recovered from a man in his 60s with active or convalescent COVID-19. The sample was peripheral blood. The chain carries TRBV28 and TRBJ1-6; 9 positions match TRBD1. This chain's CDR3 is CASSQGQGPNSPLHF. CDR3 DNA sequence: TGTGCCAGCAGTCAAGGACAGGGGCCTAATTCACCCCTCCACTTT.